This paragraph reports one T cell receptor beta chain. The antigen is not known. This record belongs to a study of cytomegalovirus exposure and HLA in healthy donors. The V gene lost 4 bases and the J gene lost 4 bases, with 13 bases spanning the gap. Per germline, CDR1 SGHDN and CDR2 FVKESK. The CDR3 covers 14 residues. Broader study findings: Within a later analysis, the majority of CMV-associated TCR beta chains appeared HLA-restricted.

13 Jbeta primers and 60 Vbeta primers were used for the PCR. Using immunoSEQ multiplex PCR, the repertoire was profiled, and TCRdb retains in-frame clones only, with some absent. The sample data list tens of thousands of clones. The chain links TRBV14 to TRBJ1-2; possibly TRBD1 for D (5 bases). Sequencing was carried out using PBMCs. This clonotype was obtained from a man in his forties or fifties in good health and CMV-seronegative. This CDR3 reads CASSPRAAIYGYTF. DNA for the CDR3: TGTGCCAGCAGCCCCAGGGCGGCTATCTATGGCTACACCTTC.